One and the same sample provided the 20 T cell receptor beta chains below, sequenced in a study of spatial heterogeneity in lung cancer. Using its own MiXCR run on the 5' RACE reads, TCRdb lists one record per CDR3 protein. The profile covers several thousand distinct CDR3 sequences, with about 16% appearing a single time and 20% to 25% taken by the ten largest. The time point: sample taken at primary tumor resection. Whole RNA, isolated from tumor, nontumor lung or frozen PBMC, was sequenced without prior sorting. The sequencing here drew on normal lung tissue next to the tumor, taken at surgery. The receptors originated from a male donor with early-stage non-small cell lung cancer.

About this clonotype: A library made for alpha chains picked up this beta chain off target, so its size means little. The chain carries TRBV6-6 and TRBJ1-1; D possibly corresponds to TRBD1 (5 bases). CDR3 length: 14 residues. Per the germline V gene, CDR1 is MNHNY and CDR2 is SVGAGI (reference sequence). Trimming removed 6 bases at V and 8 bases at J, with 19 bases between. The CDR3 region is CASSLRDPLGEAFF. Here the CDR3 DNA reads TGTGCCAGCAGCCTCCGGGACCCTTTAGGAGAAGCTTTCTTT.

By share of the sample, this clonotype is medium-sized (0.01 to 0.1%). A library made for alpha chains picked up this beta chain off target, so its size means little. V is TRBV7-2 and J is TRBJ2-6; maybe TRBD1 (6 bases). V was shortened by 6 bases and J by 3 bases, with 12 bases between the two germline ends. The CDR3 runs 15 residues. The germline gives CDR1 SGHTA, CDR2 FQGNSA. DNA for the CDR3: TGTGCCAGCAGTTTCAGGGGTGGTGGGGCCAACGTCCTGACTTTC. Its translation: CASSFRGGGANVLTF.

About this clonotype itself: Because this beta chain is a stray read in a library intended to capture alpha chains, its abundance should not be given much weight. The chain couples TRBV7-2 to TRBJ2-7; 10 bases agree with TRBD2. The germline V gene encodes CDR1 SGHTA and CDR2 FQGNSA. The CDR3 loop spans 15 amino acids. V trimming: 4 bases; J trimming: 4 bases; junction bases outside the gene matches: 7. CDR3 loop: CASSYQAGGGYEQYF. The CDR3, as DNA: TGTGCCAGCAGCTACCAAGCGGGAGGGGGTTACGAGCAGTACTTC.

With respect to this clonotype: This beta chain lies outside the target of a library built for alpha chains; its clone size means little. The rearrangement uses TRBV12-3 or TRBV12-4 and TRBJ2-7; no clear D. The V and J ends lost 3 bases and 6 bases respectively, with 12 bases between them. The CDR3 sequence is 13 residues long. Here the CDR3 reads CASSLTRDGEQYV. The DNA of the CDR3 is TGTGCCAGCAGTTTGACAAGGGATGGCGAGCAGTACGTC.

This clonotype was detected ten times or more. As an off-target read in a library built for alpha chains, this beta chain has a frequency of little significance. The chain carries TRBV28 and TRBJ1-4; 9 nucleotides line up with TRBD1. The CDR3 spans 14 residues. The V gene end was trimmed by 6 bases and the J gene end by 6 bases; junction bases not matched to a gene: 5. Germline-derived CDR1 and CDR2 are MDHEN and SYDVKM. The CDR3, as DNA: TGTGCCAGCAGCCTACAGGGGGCACATGAAAAACTGTTTTTT. Its protein is CASSLQGAHEKLFF.

By proportion, this clonotype is medium-sized. This beta chain is an off-target read within a library intended for alpha chains, so its frequency means little. The chain has TRBV15 and TRBJ1-5; unclear D gene. The V gene's germline CDR1 is LNHNV and CDR2 YYDKDF (reference sequence). This CDR3 has 15 amino acids. Between the trimmed V and J ends, which lost 4 bases and 2 bases, there was a span of 12 bases. CDR3 in DNA: TGTGCCACCAGCATACAGTCAGAAGGCAATCAGCCCCAGCATTTT. Its protein is CATSIQSEGNQPQHF.

This clonotype was observed at least ten times. Because the library targeted alpha chains, this beta chain is an off-target read whose size means little. The chain is built from TRBV11-1 and TRBJ2-5; tentative D call: TRBD1 (6 bases). The germline CDR1 and CDR2 sequences are SGHAT and FQDESV (reference sequence). V gave up 1 base and J gave up 3 bases, with 9 bases separating them. This CDR3 is 14 amino acids long. The CDR3 nucleotides are TGTGCCAGCAGCTTAGGGACAGCAGAAGAGACCCAGTACTTC. Translation: CASSLGTAEETQYF.

In the case of this clonotype: Just one base apart from a much larger clone, this may be a read error. The size of this beta chain means little, since it is a stray read in a library made for alpha chains. This chain links TRBV3-1 with TRBJ2-1, with 8 positions matching TRBD2. The CDR3 loop spans 14 amino acids. The germline gives CDR1 LGHDT, CDR2 YNNKEL (reference sequence). The CDR3 nucleotides are TGTGCCAGCAGCCGCTCGAGGACTAGCAATGAGCAGTCCTTC. It encodes CASSRSRTSNEQSF.

This clonotype counts as medium-sized. The library was built for alpha chains, so this beta chain is an off-target read and its size means little. The gene calls are TRBV7-8 and TRBJ2-7; weak D call: TRBD1 (5 bases). Trimming stripped 1 base from V and 6 bases from J, with 13 bases between. This CDR3 spans 14 amino acids. Per germline, CDR1 SGHVS and CDR2 FQNEAQ. CDR3 sequence reads: CASSLDGRVSEQYV. CDR3 in DNA: TGTGCCAGCAGCTTAGATGGCAGGGTAAGCGAGCAGTACGTC.

At least ten counts were recorded for this clonotype. As an off-target read in a library built for alpha chains, this beta chain has a frequency of little significance. The rearrangement joins TRBV29-1 to TRBJ1-4, with D possibly being TRBD1 (5 bases). V gave up 6 bases and J gave up 1 base, with 9 bases separating them. Germline V gene data show CDR1 as SQVTM and CDR2 as ANQGSEA. The CDR3 totals 13 residues. DNA for the CDR3: TGCAGCGTGGCGGGACGAACTAATGAAAAACTGTTTTTT. Protein sequence: CSVAGRTNEKLFF.

This clonotype has ten or more counts. This beta chain represents an off-target read in a library built for alpha chains; its size is of limited meaning. J is TRBJ1-5 and V is TRBV7-9, with 12 bases lining up with TRBD1. The V gene end was trimmed by 4 bases and the J gene end by 6 bases; junction bases not matched to a gene: 7. Germline CDR1 SEHNR, CDR2 FQNEAQ (reference sequence). The CDR3 runs to 16 residues. CDR3 nucleotides: TGTGCCAGCAGCTACGGGACAGGGGGCGTCGGTCAGCCCCAGCATTTT. It translates to CASSYGTGGVGQPQHF.

In its sample, this clonotype ranks as medium-sized. Little can be read into the size of this beta chain, an off-target read in a library designed for alpha chains. This chain links TRBV11-2 with TRBJ1-1, with D unresolved. Germline V CDR1 and CDR2: SGHAT, FQNNGV. The CDR3 runs 14 residues. The V end lost 5 bases, the J end lost 0 bases, and 10 bases lay between the germline ends. The CDR3 spells CASSPGQVNTEAFF. CDR3 coding DNA: TGTGCCAGCAGCCCGGGCCAGGTGAACACTGAAGCTTTCTTT.

In this sample, this clonotype is medium-sized. Because this beta chain is a stray read in a library intended to capture alpha chains, its abundance should not be given much weight. J is TRBJ2-3 and V is TRBV5-1; TRBD1 might be the D (6 bases). The CDR3 has 13 amino acids. Trimming removed 4 bases from V and 10 bases from J, with 16 bases in between. Per germline, CDR1 SGHRS and CDR2 YFSETQ. CDR3 nucleotide sequence: TGCGCCAGCAGCACAAGACAGGACACTGCGCAGTATTTT. Its translation is CASSTRQDTAQYF.

This clonotype is termed medium-sized. The library was built for alpha chains, so this beta chain is an off-target read and its size means little. This chain links TRBV29-1 with TRBJ2-2, with 10 positions matching TRBD2. The CDR3 sequence is 16 residues long. The V and J ends lost 5 bases and 5 bases, in that order; junction bases with no gene match: 11. In germline, CDR1 is SQVTM, CDR2 ANQGSEA. CDR3 sequence reads: CSVTQRGGLGTGELFF. The DNA for the CDR3 is TGCAGCGTTACCCAGCGGGGGGGACTTGGGACCGGGGAGCTGTTTTTT.

A word on this clonotype: In a library made to pick up alpha chains, this beta chain is a stray read with a size that means little. The rearrangement links TRBV12-3 or TRBV12-4 to TRBJ2-5; either TRBD1 or TRBD2 may supply D (5 bases each). V was trimmed by 9 bases and J by 6 bases, leaving 17 bases between them. The length of the CDR3 is 13 residues. The CDR3 spells CARPSVRGQTQYF. DNA of the CDR3: TGTGCCAGACCATCAGTTCGGGGACAGACCCAGTACTTC.

This clonotype is termed medium-sized. The library was built for alpha chains, so this beta chain is an off-target read and its size means little. V is TRBV28 and J is TRBJ2-2; D is unclear. Germline V CDR1 and CDR2: MDHEN, SYDVKM. V lost 6 bases and J lost 7, with 18 bases in between. This CDR3 has 15 amino acids. Written as DNA, the CDR3 is TGTGCCAGCAGCCTTAGCTTCTGGACGGACGGGGAGCTGTTTTTT. The encoded protein is CASSLSFWTDGELFF.

Within the sample, this clonotype is medium-sized. Found in a library prepared for alpha chains, this beta chain is an off-target read, and its abundance has little meaning. The V and J genes are TRBV6-6 and TRBJ2-6; 13 nucleotides match TRBD2. Looked up from germline, CDR1 is MNHNY and CDR2 is SVGAGI (reference sequence). This CDR3 has 18 amino acids. The V segment lost 4 bases and the J segment 2 bases; nucleotides outside the gene matches: 5. The CDR3 is CASSFALAGGPGANVLTF. The CDR3 region has the DNA TGTGCCAGCAGTTTTGCACTAGCGGGGGGGCCTGGGGCCAACGTCCTGACTTTC.

Judged by abundance, this clonotype is medium-sized. In a library made to pick up alpha chains, this beta chain is a stray read with a size that means little. This sequence joins TRBV27 and TRBJ2-7, with 13 bases aligning to TRBD2. Unmatched junction bases numbered 10, after V lost 8 bases and J lost 6 bases. The V gene's germline CDR1 is MNHEY and CDR2 SMNVEV (reference sequence). The CDR3 runs to 15 residues. DNA of the CDR3: TGTGCCAGCGTCGAACTAGCGGGAGGGCCGGGCGAGCAGTACTTC. The encoded protein is CASVELAGGPGEQYF.

This clonotype is medium-sized (0.01 to 0.1%) in the sample. As an off-target read in a library built for alpha chains, this beta chain has a frequency of little significance. CDR3 nucleotide sequence: TGTGCCAGCAAGGACGGGACCCTACAAGAGACCCAGTACTTC. Translating gives CASKDGTLQETQYF. The genes are TRBV7-8 and TRBJ2-5, with D perhaps given as TRBD1 or TRBD2 (5 bases each). The germline V and J ends were trimmed by 7 bases and 2 bases, with 14 bases remaining between them. Germline V lookup: CDR1 SGHVS, CDR2 FQNEAQ. This CDR3 contains 14 residues.

By sample fraction, this clonotype is medium-sized. Since it is a stray read in a library aimed at alpha chains, this beta chain has a size that is not meaningful. This rearrangement joins TRBV5-1 to TRBJ1-1, with D uncertain. Trimming pared 3 bases from V and 3 bases from J, leaving 12 bases between. This CDR3 region has 14 residues. Germline V gene data show CDR1 as SGHRS and CDR2 as YFSETQ. CDR3: CASSSEGGDTEAFF. For the CDR3, the DNA is TGCGCCAGCAGCTCGGAGGGCGGTGACACTGAAGCTTTCTTT. Full variable domain (remainder filled in from reference TRBV5-1 and TRBJ1-1): KAGVTQTPRYLIKTRGQQVTLSCSPISGHRSVSWYQQTPGQGLQFLFEYFSETQRNKGNFPGRFSGRQFSNSRSEMNVSTLELGDSALYLCASSSEGGDTEAFFGQGTRLTVV.